This TCR beta chain was documented in a study of early T cells in non-severe SARS-CoV-2 infection. There are many counts of this clonotype. The antigen remains undetermined. Unique molecular identifiers (one per individual cDNA molecule) were attached. TCRdb re-analysed the 5' RACE reads in MiXCR, keeping a single row per CDR3 protein. The data contain fewer than 40,000 distinct CDR3 sequences, roughly 6.3% of them singletons. Findings of the study overall: VDJdb matching favored anti-spike CD8 responses, missing private and CD4 specificities.

The germline V and J ends were trimmed by 1 base and 4 bases, with 9 bases remaining between them. Per the germline V gene, CDR1 is LNHDA and CDR2 is SQIVND (reference sequence). The length of the CDR3 is 14 residues. The receptor's source is an adult who was a healthcare worker with PCR-confirmed SARS-CoV-2 infection or an uninfected control (not recorded which). V is TRBV19 and J is TRBJ2-3; D is unresolved. The sequenced material came from whole blood. CDR3 residues: CASSIAQNSDTQYF. The CDR3 coding sequence is TGTGCCAGTAGTATAGCCCAGAACTCAGATACGCAGTATTTT.